This is a list of T cell receptor beta chains from one sample in a study of OX40 agonist ivuxolimab in advanced cancers. The protocol was immunoSEQ multiplex PCR, while the TCRdb copy is restricted to in-frame clones and leaves out a portion. The sample includes tens of thousands of clones, approximately 91% of them seen just once. The sample was CD4+ or CD8+ T cells sorted from blood, taken in a trial of the OX40 agonist ivuxolimab. Source of these receptors: an adult with an advanced solid tumor such as melanoma, head and neck, liver or kidney cancer. Each CDR3 is given with its conserved first and last residue. D genes are given only for firm matches. Not all rows give a size; the values are once, few, many and, for expanded clones, a class.

v_call,d_call,cdr3_length,j_call,clone_size,cdr3_aa,cdr3_nt
TRBV29-1,TRBD1,15,TRBJ1-2,NA,CSVGADRVSFYGYTF,TGCAGCGTTGGAGCCGACAGGGTTTCGTTCTATGGCTACACCTTC
TRBV4-2,NA,15,TRBJ1-5,NA,CASSQEGYSNQPQHF,TGTGCCAGCAGCCAAGAGGGGTATAGCAATCAGCCCCAGCATTTT
TRBV11-1,NA,17,TRBJ2-3,NA,CASSLDYLGKSSDTQYF,TGTGCCAGCAGCTTAGATTATTTGGGGAAAAGCTCAGATACGCAGTATTTT
TRBV5-4,TRBD2,16,TRBJ2-3,NA,CASSFRAGGGTDTQYF,TGTGCCAGCAGCTTCCGAGCGGGAGGGGGCACAGATACGCAGTATTTT
TRBV14,TRBD2,19,TRBJ2-7,NA,CASSQDLIGDIAGDYEQYF,TGTGCCAGCAGCCAAGATCTGATCGGCGACATAGCGGGGGATTACGAGCAGTACTTC
TRBV10-2,TRBD2,13,TRBJ2-5,NA,CASSIAGVVTQYF,TGCGCCAGCAGTATAGCGGGAGTGGTGACCCAGTACTTC
TRBV9,NA,17,TRBJ2-2,once,CASSVGPLTSNTGELFF,TGTGCCAGCAGCGTAGGCCCCCTGACTTCGAACACCGGGGAGCTGTTTTTT
TRBV7-2,NA,13,TRBJ1-1,NA,CASSDYMNTEAFF,TGTGCCAGCAGCGATTACATGAACACTGAAGCTTTCTTT
TRBV13,TRBD2,18,TRBJ2-2,NA,CASSLYASLAVNTGELFF,TGTGCCAGCAGCTTATACGCTTCACTAGCGGTTAACACCGGGGAGCTGTTTTTT
TRBV18,NA,16,TRBJ2-2,few,CASSPPTGGNTGELFF,TGTGCCAGCTCACCACCGACGGGTGGGAACACCGGGGAGCTGTTTTTT
TRBV15,TRBD2,15,TRBJ2-7,NA,CATSIERGDSYEQYF,TGTGCCACCAGCATTGAGCGGGGGGATTCCTACGAGCAGTACTTC
TRBV23-1,TRBD1,17,TRBJ2-3,NA,CASSQFVTGGGTDTQYF,TGCGCCAGCAGTCAATTCGTAACAGGGGGCGGGACAGATACGCAGTATTTT
TRBV11-2,NA,15,TRBJ2-1,NA,CASRGGHPNYNEQFF,TGTGCCAGCAGAGGGGGACACCCAAACTACAATGAGCAGTTCTTC
TRBV30,NA,14,TRBJ2-5,NA,CAWSVRGAQETQYF,TGTGCCTGGAGTGTACGGGGGGCTCAAGAGACCCAGTACTTC
TRBV7-6,NA,13,TRBJ1-3,NA,CASSLMAGNTIYF,TGTGCCAGCAGCTTAATGGCTGGAAACACCATATATTTT
TRBV4-3,NA,19,TRBJ2-5,NA,CASSQQLRTEQHFQETQYF,TGCGCCAGCAGCCAACAGTTACGAACGGAGCAACATTTTCAAGAGACCCAGTACTTC
TRBV5-1,NA,15,TRBJ1-1,NA,CASTAGVGMNTEAFF,TGCGCCAGTACGGCGGGGGTGGGGATGAACACTGAAGCTTTCTTT
TRBV4-2,TRBD1,16,TRBJ1-2,NA,CASTPPGQGDLYGYTF,TGTGCCAGCACCCCTCCGGGACAGGGGGACCTCTATGGCTACACCTTC
TRBV5-1,TRBD2,20,TRBJ2-3,NA,CASSFTSGRAPRRTTDTQYF,TGCGCCAGCAGCTTCACTAGCGGGAGGGCCCCACGAAGAACCACAGATACGCAGTATTTT
TRBV30,TRBD1,13,TRBJ1-5,NA,CAGGQDSNQPQHF,TGTGCCGGGGGACAGGATAGCAATCAGCCCCAGCATTTT
TRBV7-2,TRBD2,13,TRBJ2-7,NA,CASRLAGRYEQYF,TGTGCCAGCAGACTAGCGGGGCGGTACGAGCAGTACTTC
TRBV5-8,NA,11,TRBJ2-3,NA,CASSLRDTQYF,TGTGCCAGCAGCTTGAGGGATACGCAGTATTTT
TRBV5-4,NA,15,TRBJ1-1,NA,CASSLGMEGFTEAFF,TGTGCCAGCAGCTTGGGCATGGAGGGATTCACTGAAGCTTTCTTT
TRBV7-8,NA,13,TRBJ1-1,NA,CASSARVNTEAFF,TGTGCCAGCAGCGCCAGGGTGAACACTGAAGCTTTCTTT
TRBV5-6,TRBD2,18,TRBJ2-7,NA,CASSLETLAGGFSYEQYF,TGTGCCAGCAGCTTGGAGACACTAGCGGGAGGTTTCTCCTACGAGCAGTACTTC